Listed below are T cell receptor beta chains from one sample, sequenced in a study of OX40 agonist ivuxolimab in advanced cancers. The method was immunoSEQ multiplex PCR; TCRdb's version includes in-frame clones alone and lacks a portion of them. The sample includes around 31,000 clones, 80% to 90% of them seen just once. Specimen: CD4+ or CD8+ T cells sorted from blood, collected in a trial of the OX40 agonist ivuxolimab. The receptors derive from an adult with an advanced solid tumor such as melanoma, head and neck, liver or kidney cancer. Both conserved end residues are part of each CDR3. The order of the fields is J gene, clone size, D gene, V gene, CDR3 DNA, CDR3 protein. The D gene is left open where the match is weak. Size is stated for part of the rows, as once, few or many counts, or as a class when the clone is expanded.

TRBJ2-7 | . | . | TRBV27 | TGTGCCAGCAGTTTATCGGGGTCTGAGACCTACGAGCAGTACTTC | CASSLSGSETYEQYF
TRBJ1-4 | . | . | TRBV6-5 | TGTGCCAGCAGTTACGGGTCTCGGGGCCCCGCTGAAAAACTGTTTTTT | CASSYGSRGPAEKLFF
TRBJ2-1 | . | TRBD2 | TRBV19 | TGTGCCAGTAGTATTACTAGCGGGAGCTCCTACAATGAGCAGTTCTTC | CASSITSGSSYNEQFF
TRBJ2-5 | . | . | TRBV13 | TGTGCCAGCAGCTTAGGCCGAGGTTGGCAAGAGACCCAGTACTTC | CASSLGRGWQETQYF
TRBJ1-1 | . | . | TRBV29-1 | TGCAGCGTTGAAGATAGTGAGGGAAAGGCTGAAGCTTTCTTT | CSVEDSEGKAEAFF
TRBJ2-1 | . | TRBD1 | TRBV28 | TGTGCCAGCAGTTCCTGGACAGGGGGCAATGAGCAGTTCTTC | CASSSWTGGNEQFF
TRBJ1-5 | once | . | TRBV27 | TGTGCCAGCAGCCGAGGTTTACAGCCCCAGCATTTT | CASSRGLQPQHF
TRBJ2-1 | . | . | TRBV4-1 | TGCGCCAGCAGCCCGGGGGACAGAAAGGGCGATGAGCAGTTCTTC | CASSPGDRKGDEQFF
TRBJ1-1 | . | . | TRBV5-1 | TGCGCCAGCGAACTGCTCGCGGGGGGCGCAGACAAAGCTTTCTTT | CASELLAGGADKAFF
TRBJ2-1 | . | TRBD2 | TRBV29-1 | TGCAGCGTTGTCCCACTAGCGGGATTTAACAATGAGCAGTTCTTC | CSVVPLAGFNNEQFF
TRBJ2-1 | . | . | TRBV9 | TGTGCCAGCAGCGTAGAAAAAGGGGGTTCCTACAATGAGCAGTTCTTC | CASSVEKGGSYNEQFF
TRBJ2-5 | . | . | TRBV5-6 | TGTGCCAGCAGCCCGGCCCTAGGAGAGACCCAGTACTTC | CASSPALGETQYF
TRBJ2-7 | . | . | TRBV6-1 | TGTGCCAGCATTCAAGGGCGTTACGAGCAGTACTTC | CASIQGRYEQYF
TRBJ2-7 | . | TRBD2 | TRBV9 | TGTGCCAGCAGCGTCCGCGGGGGGGCCGAGGTGAACGAGCAGTACTTC | CASSVRGGAEVNEQYF
TRBJ2-7 | . | TRBD1 | TRBV5-1 | TGCGCCAGCAGCTCGGGACAGACTACCTACGAGCAGTACTTC | CASSSGQTTYEQYF
TRBJ2-1 | . | TRBD2 | TRBV9 | TGTGCCAGCAGCGTATTTCGGGCGGGAGCAGGGAATGAGCAGTTCTTC | CASSVFRAGAGNEQFF